Listed below are T cell receptor beta chains from one sample, sequenced in a study of technical replicates of blood from a few donors. Some clones are missing from TCRdb's copy, which holds only in-frame ones; the method was immunoSEQ multiplex PCR. The table has around 17,000 clones, 82% seen once. The sequenced sample consisted of PBMCs. These receptor sequences come from a human donor in good health. Some clones in this sample may be carry-over from other donors' samples. Both conserved end residues are part of each CDR3. Fields, in order: J gene, D gene, CDR3 length, V gene, clone size, CDR3 protein, CDR3 DNA. D genes are given only for firm matches. Rows may omit the clone size; those that give it use once, few, many or a size class.

TRBJ2-3 | TRBD2 | 15 | TRBV7-9 | . | CASSPGTSGTDTQYF | TGTGCCAGCAGTCCCGGGACTAGCGGCACAGATACGCAGTATTTT
TRBJ2-3 | TRBD2 | 15 | TRBV7-9 | . | CASSATSGLTDTQYF | TGTGCCAGCAGCGCCACTAGCGGACTAACAGATACGCAGTATTTT
TRBJ1-1 | . | 16 | TRBV4-2 | . | CASSQQADSLNTEAFF | TGTGCCAGCAGCCAGCAGGCGGACAGTTTGAACACTGAAGCTTTCTTT
TRBJ1-5 | . | 13 | TRBV7-2 | . | CASSYDRNQPQHF | TGTGCCAGCAGCTACGACAGAAATCAGCCCCAGCATTTT
TRBJ1-5 | . | 17 | TRBV28 | once | CASSLGTGRGSNQPQHF | TGTGCCAGCAGTTTAGGTACAGGGAGGGGGAGCAATCAGCCCCAGCATTTT
TRBJ1-1 | TRBD1 | 16 | TRBV14 | few | CASSYIGAGGETEAFF | TGTGCCAGCAGCTATATCGGGGCAGGGGGCGAAACTGAAGCTTTCTTT
TRBJ1-2 | TRBD1 | 14 | TRBV5-4 | . | CASSLRGLGYGYTF | TGTGCCAGCAGCTTGAGGGGGCTAGGCTATGGCTACACCTTC
TRBJ2-1 | TRBD1 | 13 | TRBV2 | . | CASSGMRQGIPIF | TGTGCCAGCAGTGGAATGAGACAGGGTATCCCCATCTTC
TRBJ2-7 | TRBD2 | 16 | TRBV5-1 | . | CASRSGLAGPIYEQYF | TGCGCCAGCAGATCGGGACTAGCGGGACCAATCTACGAGCAGTACTTC
TRBJ1-5 | TRBD1 | 14 | TRBV5-5 | . | CASSPGTADQPQHF | TGTGCCAGCAGCCCCGGGACAGCCGATCAGCCCCAGCATTTT
TRBJ2-3 | . | 13 | TRBV18 | . | CASSQTRENTQYF | TGTGCCAGCTCACAAACCCGGGAAAATACGCAGTATTTT
TRBJ2-1 | . | 17 | TRBV11-2 | . | CASSLDQFSHLYNEQFF | TGTGCCAGCAGCTTAGATCAGTTTAGCCACCTGTACAATGAGCAGTTCTTC
TRBJ2-1 | . | 14 | TRBV6-4 | . | CASSDKGDYNEQFF | TGTGCCAGCAGTGACAAAGGGGACTACAATGAGCAGTTCTTC
TRBJ2-7 | TRBD1 | 14 | TRBV13 | . | CASRESGGADEQYF | TGTGCCAGCAGGGAGTCAGGGGGCGCGGACGAGCAGTACTTC
TRBJ1-5 | TRBD1 | 15 | TRBV11-2 | . | CASSLEQGSNQPQHF | TGTGCCAGCAGCTTAGAACAGGGGAGCAATCAGCCCCAGCATTTT
TRBJ2-1 | TRBD2 | 16 | TRBV28 | . | CASTLLGTSGYNEQFF | TGTGCCAGCACCCTCCTCGGGACTAGCGGATACAATGAGCAGTTCTTC
TRBJ1-1 | . | 13 | TRBV29-1 | . | CSVVLRSNTEAFF | TGCAGCGTTGTATTACGGAGTAATACTGAAGCTTTCTTT
TRBJ2-5 | TRBD2 | 16 | TRBV19 | . | CASSISPSGMVETQYF | TGTGCCAGTAGTATTTCACCTAGCGGGATGGTGGAGACCCAGTACTTC
TRBJ1-1 | . | 12 | TRBV30 | . | CAWNRVGTEAFF | TGTGCCTGGAACAGGGTAGGGACTGAAGCTTTCTTT
TRBJ2-2 | . | 14 | TRBV29-1 | . | CSVVGALDTGELFF | TGCAGCGTTGTGGGGGCGCTGGACACCGGGGAGCTGTTTTTT
TRBJ1-4 | . | 13 | TRBV18 | . | CASSEDRAEKLFF | TGTGCCAGCTCAGAGGACAGAGCCGAAAAACTGTTTTTT
TRBJ1-1 | . | 15 | TRBV5-6 | . | CASSLARGFDTEAFF | TGTGCCAGCAGCTTGGCTCGGGGTTTCGACACTGAAGCTTTCTTT
TRBJ2-7 | . | 14 | TRBV30 | . | CAWSVPGITYEQYF | TGTGCCTGGAGTGTACCGGGAATAACGTACGAGCAGTACTTC
TRBJ2-3 | TRBD2 | 15 | TRBV19 | . | CASSIQGGGTDTQYF | TGTGCCAGTAGTATTCAGGGAGGGGGCACAGATACGCAGTATTTT
TRBJ1-2 | TRBD1 | 14 | TRBV6-5 | once | CASRPAQGYYGYTF | TGTGCCAGCAGGCCCGCACAGGGGTACTATGGCTACACCTTC
TRBJ1-6 | TRBD1 | 17 | TRBV9 | . | CASSVDRELMGNSPLHF | TGTGCCAGCAGCGTGGACAGGGAACTCATGGGTAATTCACCCCTCCACTTT
TRBJ2-1 | TRBD2 | 15 | TRBV5-1 | . | CASSPERGGLNEQFF | TGCGCCAGCAGCCCGGAGCGGGGGGGCCTCAATGAGCAGTTCTTC
TRBJ2-1 | TRBD2 | 16 | TRBV4-1 | . | CASSRTGGDLYNEQFF | TGCGCCAGCAGCCGGACGGGAGGGGACCTATACAATGAGCAGTTCTTC
TRBJ2-5 | TRBD1 | 13 | TRBV11-3 | . | CASSSGQGTSQYF | TGTGCCAGCAGCTCGGGACAGGGGACGTCCCAGTACTTC
TRBJ2-3 | . | 13 | TRBV5-6 | . | CASSRWSTDTQYF | TGTGCCAGCAGCCGGTGGAGCACAGATACGCAGTATTTT
TRBJ1-1 | . | 13 | TRBV7-9 | once | CASSFLTGAEAFF | TGTGCCAGCAGCTTCCTGACAGGCGCTGAAGCTTTCTTT
TRBJ1-3 | . | 14 | TRBV27 | . | CASSLEFSGNTIYF | TGTGCCAGCAGCCTCGAGTTTTCTGGAAACACCATATATTTT
TRBJ2-7 | TRBD2 | 15 | TRBV14 | . | CASSPTSGSSYEQYF | TGTGCCAGCAGCCCTACTAGCGGGAGCTCCTACGAGCAGTACTTC
TRBJ2-5 | . | 12 | TRBV30 | . | CAWRGAGETQYF | TGTGCCTGGAGGGGGGCAGGGGAGACCCAGTACTTC
TRBJ2-5 | . | 12 | TRBV7-9 | . | CAIGELGGTQYF | TGTGCCATCGGGGAGCTGGGAGGGACCCAGTACTTC
TRBJ2-7 | TRBD2 | 15 | TRBV19 | . | CASMEGREKSYEQYF | TGTGCCAGTATGGAAGGGCGGGAGAAATCCTACGAGCAGTACTTC